The clone carrying this T cell receptor beta chain was detected a few times. Its antigen is currently unknown. Per the original methods: A per-sample median of about 94,000 TCRs was observed, with counts ranging from roughly 23,224 to 700,000. Each CDR3 protein is one row after TCRdb ran MiXCR on the RACE reads. The V and J calls shown here were made by TCRdb, not taken from the authors' results. The data contain some 64,000 distinct CDR3 sequences, more than 9.5% of them singletons. Time point meaning: patch test 3, about 24 weeks after DPC sensitization. The treatment here: therapeutic diphenylcyclopropenone sensitization with weekly scalp DPC. Total RNA came from unfractionated whole blood. The entry originates in a study of human T cells and chemical hapten exposure. Findings and caveats of the study: The formation of large CDR3 similarity clusters by expanded TCRs significantly exceeded that of controls. Those TCRs sitting above 1 in 1000 frequency stayed the same with DPC sensitization.

The sequence came from a woman aged 25-40 years with alopecia areata. Some clones in this sample may be carry-over from other donors' samples. The sequenced sample was whole blood, obtained in connection with sensitization to the hapten diphenylcyclopropenone (DPC).

Here the CDR3 DNA reads TGTGCCAGCAGCTTTGTGAGTACCTACGAGCAGTACTTC. It is translated as CASSFVSTYEQYF. The rearrangement links TRBV7-2 to TRBJ2-7; the D is unclear. The germline V and J ends were trimmed by 3 bases and 2 bases, with 8 bases remaining between them. Per the germline V gene, CDR1 is SGHTA and CDR2 is FQGNSA. The CDR3 spans 13 residues.